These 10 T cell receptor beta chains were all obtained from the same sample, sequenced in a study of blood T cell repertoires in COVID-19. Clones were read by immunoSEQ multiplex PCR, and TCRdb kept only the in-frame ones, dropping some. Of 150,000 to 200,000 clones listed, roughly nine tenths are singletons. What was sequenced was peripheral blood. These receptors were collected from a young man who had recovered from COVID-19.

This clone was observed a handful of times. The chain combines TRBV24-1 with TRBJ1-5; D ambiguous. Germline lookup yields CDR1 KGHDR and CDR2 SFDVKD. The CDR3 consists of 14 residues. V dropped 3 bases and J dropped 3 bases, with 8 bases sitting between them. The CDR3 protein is CATSDPGVNQPQHF. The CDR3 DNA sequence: TGTGCCACCAGTGATCCCGGAGTCAATCAGCCCCAGCATTTT.

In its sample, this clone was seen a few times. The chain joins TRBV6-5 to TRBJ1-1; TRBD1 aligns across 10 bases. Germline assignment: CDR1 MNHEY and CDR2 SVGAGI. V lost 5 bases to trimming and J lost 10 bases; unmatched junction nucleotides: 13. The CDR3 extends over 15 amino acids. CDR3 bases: TGTGCCAGCAGTCAGGACAGGGGGTATTTTGACGGAGCTTTCTTT. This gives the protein CASSQDRGYFDGAFF.

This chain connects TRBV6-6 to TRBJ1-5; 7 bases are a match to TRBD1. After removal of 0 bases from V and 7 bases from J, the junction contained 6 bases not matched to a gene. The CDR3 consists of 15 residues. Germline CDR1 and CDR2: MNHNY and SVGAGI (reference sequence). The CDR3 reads CASSYSGGSGQPQHF. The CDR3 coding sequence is TGTGCCAGCAGTTACTCAGGGGGCTCAGGGCAGCCCCAGCATTTT.

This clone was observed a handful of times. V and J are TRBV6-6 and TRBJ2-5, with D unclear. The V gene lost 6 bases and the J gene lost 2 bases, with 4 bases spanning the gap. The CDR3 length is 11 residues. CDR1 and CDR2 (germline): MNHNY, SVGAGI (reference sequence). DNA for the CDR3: TGTGCCAGCAGCCCACAAGAGACCCAGTACTTC. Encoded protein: CASSPQETQYF.

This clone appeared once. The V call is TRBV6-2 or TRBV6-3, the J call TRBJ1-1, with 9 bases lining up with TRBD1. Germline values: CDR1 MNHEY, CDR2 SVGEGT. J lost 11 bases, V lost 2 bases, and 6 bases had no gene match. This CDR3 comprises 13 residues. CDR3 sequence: CASSYRPDRGAFF. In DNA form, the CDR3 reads TGTGCCAGCAGTTACCGCCCCGACAGGGGGGCTTTCTTT.

Here the CDR3 reads CASSERGTRNIQYF. CDR3 nucleotides: TGTGCCAGCAGTGAACGGGGGACGCGAAACATTCAGTACTTC. The chain employs TRBV2 and TRBJ2-4; TRBD2 is a possible D gene (6 bases). Germline V gives CDR1 SNHLY, CDR2 FYNNEI. Deletions cut 2 bases from V and 6 bases from J, with 11 bases between. The CDR3 has 14 amino acids.

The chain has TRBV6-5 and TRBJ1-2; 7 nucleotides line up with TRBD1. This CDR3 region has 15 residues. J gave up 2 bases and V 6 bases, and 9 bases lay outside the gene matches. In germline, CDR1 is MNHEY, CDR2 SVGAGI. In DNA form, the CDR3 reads TGTGCCAGCAGAGTCCGACAGGGCTCAAACTATGGCTACACCTTC. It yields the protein CASRVRQGSNYGYTF.

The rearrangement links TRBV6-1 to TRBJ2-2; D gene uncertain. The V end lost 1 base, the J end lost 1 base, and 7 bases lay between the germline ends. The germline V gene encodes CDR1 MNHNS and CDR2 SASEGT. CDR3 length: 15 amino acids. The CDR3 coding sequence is TGTGCCAGCAGTGAAGGTCAGGAGAACACCGGGGAGCTGTTTTTT. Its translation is CASSEGQENTGELFF.

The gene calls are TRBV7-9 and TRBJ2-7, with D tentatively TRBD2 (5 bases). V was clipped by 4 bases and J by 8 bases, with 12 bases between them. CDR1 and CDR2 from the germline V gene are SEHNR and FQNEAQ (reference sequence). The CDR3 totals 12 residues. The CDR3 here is CASSSPGVKQYF. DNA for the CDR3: TGTGCCAGCAGCTCCCCCGGGGTCAAGCAGTACTTC.

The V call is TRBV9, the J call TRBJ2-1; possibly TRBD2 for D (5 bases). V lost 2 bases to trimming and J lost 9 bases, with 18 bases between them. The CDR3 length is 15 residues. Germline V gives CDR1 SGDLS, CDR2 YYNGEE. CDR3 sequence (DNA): TGTGCCAGCAGCGTCGACTATACCTTCTGGGGTGAGCAGTTCTTC. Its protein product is CASSVDYTFWGEQFF.